Here is one TCR beta chain with its context. This specimen belongs to a study of blood T cell repertoires in COVID-19. Study background: COVID-19 samples from acute and convalescent phases originated in the United States, Italy and Spain. The cDNA or gDNA used as material had been derived from T cells, B-cell-depleted T cells, or PBMCs.

The germline V and J ends were trimmed by 0 bases and 7 bases, with 14 bases remaining between them. Germline V gives CDR1 SGDLS, CDR2 YYNGEE. The CDR3 contains 14 residues. Seattle patient enrollment occurred during active infection, with longitudinal follow-up thereafter. In the original processing: By means of reference gene primer amplification, nucleated cell counts were estimated. Produced via immunoSEQ multiplex PCR; TCRdb's table is partial and in-frame only. Clonal size and the V and J genes are those of that table, whereas D and trimming came from the DNA. This sample has approximately 53,000 clones, with roughly 79% found just once.

The clonotype originates from an elderly woman with COVID-19, enrolled during active disease. The rearrangement links TRBV9 to TRBJ2-7; D ambiguous. Sequencing was done on a sample of peripheral blood. The CDR3 region is CASSVDPSGGEQYF. In DNA, the CDR3 is TGTGCCAGCAGCGTAGACCCCTCGGGTGGGGAGCAGTACTTC.